This TCR beta chain was recovered during a study of shared clonotypes between healthy human individuals. Whole-study context: Researchers assigned three CD4 naive, three CD4 memory, two CD8 naive and one CD8 memory plate to each donor.

Here immunoSEQ multiplex PCR was the method, and the copy in TCRdb shows in-frame clones only, minus some. The repertoire holds roughly 1,000,000 clones, with about 84% as singletons. After removal of 0 bases from V and 3 bases from J, the junction contained 14 bases not matched to a gene. Germline V gene sequence: CDR1 SGHVS, CDR2 FQNEAQ. This CDR3 has 21 residues. The table lists this clone with many counts. Its antigen remains unidentified. Study-wide results and limits: The sole specimen, blood, was sampled, and tissue repertoires likely differ.

The clonotype comes from a man aged 18 to 29 in good health. Some clones in this sample may be carry-over from other donors' samples. The sample taken for sequencing was memory CD4+ T cells from PBMCs. Subset described: CD45RA-negative fraction. The rearrangement links TRBV7-8 to TRBJ2-2, with 12 bases matching TRBD2. The CDR3 spells CASSLARQVGLAGRDTGELFF. The CDR3 nucleotides are TGTGCCAGCAGCTTAGCCAGACAGGTTGGACTAGCGGGAAGAGACACCGGGGAGCTGTTTTTT.